The rows below give T cell receptor beta chains drawn from one sample of a study of T cells in Graves' hyperthyroidism and ophthalmopathy. A single record per CDR3 protein comes from TCRdb applying MiXCR to the multiplex PCR reads. This sample yields 250,000 to 300,000 distinct CDR3 sequences, of which roughly 15% are seen a single time; under 35% belongs to the top ten. Sequenced sample: blood. The receptors were sampled from a woman between 50 and 59 years old with Graves' hyperthyroidism that later progressed to Graves' ophthalmopathy. Each CDR3 is given with its conserved first and last residue. Fields, in order: clone size, D gene, J gene, V gene, CDR3 protein, CDR3 DNA. A D gene is named only where the DNA matches it firmly. Clone size is not always given. Where it is, it says once, few, many or a class for expanded clones.

clone_size: many; d_call: TRBD1; j_call: TRBJ2-7; v_call: TRBV18; cdr3_aa: CASSLRQGGEQYF; cdr3_nt: TGTGCCAGCTCACTCCGACAGGGGGGCGAGCAGTACTTC
clone_size: many; d_call: -; j_call: TRBJ2-7; v_call: TRBV7-6; cdr3_aa: CASSFPMGEQYF; cdr3_nt: TGTGCCAGCAGCTTTCCGATGGGCGAGCAGTACTTC
clone_size: many; d_call: -; j_call: TRBJ2-2; v_call: TRBV10-3; cdr3_aa: CATMIAEHTGELFF; cdr3_nt: TGTGCCACGATGATAGCGGAGCACACCGGGGAGCTGTTTTTT
clone_size: many; d_call: TRBD2; j_call: TRBJ2-1; v_call: TRBV11-2; cdr3_aa: CASSLVPLAMSYNEQFF; cdr3_nt: TGTGCCAGCAGCTTAGTCCCACTAGCGATGAGCTACAATGAGCAGTTCTTC
clone_size: many; d_call: TRBD1; j_call: TRBJ1-2; v_call: TRBV20-1; cdr3_aa: CSARQSVGQGGSNYGYTF; cdr3_nt: TGCAGTGCTAGACAATCCGTGGGACAGGGGGGCAGCAACTATGGCTACACCTTC
clone_size: -; d_call: -; j_call: TRBJ1-2; v_call: TRBV27; cdr3_aa: CASSPESGLAYGYTF; cdr3_nt: TGTGCCAGCAGTCCAGAATCGGGACTTGCCTATGGCTACACCTTC
clone_size: -; d_call: -; j_call: TRBJ2-3; v_call: TRBV27; cdr3_aa: CDSSPRRDSSTDTQYF; cdr3_nt: TGTGACAGCAGTCCTCGGAGGGACTCGAGCACAGATACGCAGTATTTT
clone_size: few; d_call: TRBD2; j_call: TRBJ2-3; v_call: TRBV4-2; cdr3_aa: CASSQDGGRSTDTQYF; cdr3_nt: TGTGCCAGCAGCCAAGACGGCGGGAGGAGCACAGATACGCAGTATTTT
clone_size: many; d_call: -; j_call: TRBJ2-5; v_call: TRBV10-3; cdr3_aa: CAISPETGRGETQYF; cdr3_nt: TGTGCCATCAGTCCCGAGACAGGGCGGGGAGAGACCCAGTACTTC
clone_size: many; d_call: TRBD2; j_call: TRBJ2-2; v_call: TRBV7-3; cdr3_aa: CASSLSGRATGELFF; cdr3_nt: TGTGCCAGCAGCTTGAGCGGGAGGGCCACCGGGGAGCTGTTTTTT
clone_size: many; d_call: TRBD1; j_call: TRBJ2-3; v_call: TRBV2; cdr3_aa: CASSVQGARTDTQYF; cdr3_nt: TGTGCCAGCAGTGTCCAGGGGGCACGCACAGATACGCAGTATTTT